This paragraph reports one TCR beta chain. Its target is unknown. The CDR3 covers 14 residues. Germline lookup yields CDR1 SGHRS and CDR2 YFSETQ. V was cut by 6 bases and J by 5 bases, with 14 bases left in between. The data originate from a study of shared clonotypes between healthy human individuals. The wider study: The composition of the donors was a couple of women and a few men aged 18 to 49.

Study-wide results and caveats: The naive CD4 repertoires of a few donors were compared, and around 5% of clonotypes were shared. Rarefaction exposed incomplete sorted-subset sequencing despite large depth. Among the subsets, naive ones generally showed larger estimated richness than memory ones.

The data were produced by immunoSEQ multiplex PCR, yet TCRdb's version contains in-frame clones alone and is incomplete. Among millions of clones listed, more than 80% were seen once. The TCR was taken from a man younger than 35 in good health. Sequencing was done on a sample of naive CD4+ T cells sorted from blood. Subset meaning: CD45RA+ positively selected. The chain carries TRBV5-1 and TRBJ2-2; possible D gene TRBD1, 6 bases. The CDR3 region is CASNPTGGTGELFF. As DNA, the CDR3 is TGCGCCAGCAACCCGACAGGAGGTACCGGGGAGCTGTTTTTT.